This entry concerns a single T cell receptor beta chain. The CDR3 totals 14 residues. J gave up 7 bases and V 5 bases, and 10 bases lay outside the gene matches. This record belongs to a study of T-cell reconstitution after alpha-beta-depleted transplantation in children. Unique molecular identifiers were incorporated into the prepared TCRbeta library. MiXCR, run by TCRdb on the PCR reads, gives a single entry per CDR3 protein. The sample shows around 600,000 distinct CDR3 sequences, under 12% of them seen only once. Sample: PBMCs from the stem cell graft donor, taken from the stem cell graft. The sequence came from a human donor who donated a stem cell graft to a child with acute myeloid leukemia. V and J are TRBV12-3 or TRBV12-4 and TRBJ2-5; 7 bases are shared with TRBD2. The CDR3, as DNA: TGTGCCAGCAGTCCTCAGGGACTAATCGTGACCCAGTACTTC. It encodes CASSPQGLIVTQYF.